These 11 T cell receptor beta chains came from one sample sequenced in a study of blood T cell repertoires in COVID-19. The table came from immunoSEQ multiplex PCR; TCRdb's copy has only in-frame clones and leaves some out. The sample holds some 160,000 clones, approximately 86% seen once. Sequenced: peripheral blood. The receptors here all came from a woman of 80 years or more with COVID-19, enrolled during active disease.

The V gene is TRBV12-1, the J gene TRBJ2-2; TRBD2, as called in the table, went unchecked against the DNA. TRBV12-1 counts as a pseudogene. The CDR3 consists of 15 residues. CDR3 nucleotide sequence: TGTGCCAGCAGCTTAAGCGGCCCCCGCCCCGGGGAGCTGTTTTTT. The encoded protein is CASSLSGPRPGELFF.

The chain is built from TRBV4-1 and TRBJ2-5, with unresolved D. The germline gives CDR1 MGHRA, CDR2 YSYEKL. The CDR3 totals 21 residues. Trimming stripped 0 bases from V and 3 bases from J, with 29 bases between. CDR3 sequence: CASSQEFASINANRREETQYF. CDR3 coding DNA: TGCGCCAGCAGCCAAGAATTCGCCTCGATCAACGCCAATCGAAGAGAAGAGACCCAGTACTTC.

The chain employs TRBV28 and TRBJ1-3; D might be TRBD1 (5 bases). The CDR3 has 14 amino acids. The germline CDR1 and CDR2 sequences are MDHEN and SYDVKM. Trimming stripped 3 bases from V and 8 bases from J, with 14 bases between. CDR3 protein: CASSFRTGGDTIYF. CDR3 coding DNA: TGTGCCAGCAGTTTCCGCACCGGGGGGGACACCATATATTTT. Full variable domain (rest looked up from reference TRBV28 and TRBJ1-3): DVKVTQSSRYLVKRTGEKVFLECVQDMDHENMFWYRQDPGLGLRLIYFSYDVKMKEKGDIPEGYSVSREKKERFSLILESASTNQTSMYLCASSFRTGGDTIYFGEGSWLTVV.

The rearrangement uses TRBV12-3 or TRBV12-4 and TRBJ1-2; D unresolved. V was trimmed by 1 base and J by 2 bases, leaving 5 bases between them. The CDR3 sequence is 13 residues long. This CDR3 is CASSLGHNYGYTF. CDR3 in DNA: TGTGCCAGCAGTTTAGGACACAACTATGGCTACACCTTC.

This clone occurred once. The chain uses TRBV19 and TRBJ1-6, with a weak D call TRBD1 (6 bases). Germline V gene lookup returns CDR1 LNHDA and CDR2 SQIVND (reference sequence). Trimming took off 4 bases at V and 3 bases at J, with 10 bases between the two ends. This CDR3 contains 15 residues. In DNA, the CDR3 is TGTGCCAGTAGTACCACGGGACACTATAATTCACCCCTCCACTTT. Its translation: CASSTTGHYNSPLHF.

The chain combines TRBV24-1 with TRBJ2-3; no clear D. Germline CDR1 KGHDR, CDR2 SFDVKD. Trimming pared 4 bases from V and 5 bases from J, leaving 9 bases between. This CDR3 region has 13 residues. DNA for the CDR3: TGTGCCACCAGTGAACCCCCCGGAGATACGCAGTATTTT. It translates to CATSEPPGDTQYF.

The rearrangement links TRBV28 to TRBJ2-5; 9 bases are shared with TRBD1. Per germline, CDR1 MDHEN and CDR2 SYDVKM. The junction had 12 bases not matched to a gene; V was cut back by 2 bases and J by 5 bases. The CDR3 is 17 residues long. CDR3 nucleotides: TGTGCCAGCAGTTTAACCGTGGGACAGGGAGGGCACGAGACCCAGTACTTC. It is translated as CASSLTVGQGGHETQYF.

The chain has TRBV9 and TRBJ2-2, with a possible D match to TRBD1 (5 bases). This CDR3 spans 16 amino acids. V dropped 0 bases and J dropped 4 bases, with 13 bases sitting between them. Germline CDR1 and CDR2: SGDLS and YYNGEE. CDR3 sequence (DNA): TGTGCCAGCAGCGTAGAGGTGGGGCAGGGCACCGGGGAGCTGTTTTTT. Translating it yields CASSVEVGQGTGELFF.

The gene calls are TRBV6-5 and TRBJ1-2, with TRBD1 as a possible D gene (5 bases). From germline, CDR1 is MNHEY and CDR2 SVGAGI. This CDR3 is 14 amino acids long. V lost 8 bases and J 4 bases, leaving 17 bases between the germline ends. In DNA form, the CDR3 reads TGTGCCAGCTGCGGGGGAGGGTATCGCTATGGCTACACCTTC. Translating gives CASCGGGYRYGYTF.

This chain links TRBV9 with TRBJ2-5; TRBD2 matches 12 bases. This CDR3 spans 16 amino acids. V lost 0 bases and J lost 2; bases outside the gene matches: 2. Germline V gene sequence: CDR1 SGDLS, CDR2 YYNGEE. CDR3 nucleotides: TGTGCCAGCAGCGTAGGACTAGCGGGAGTTCAAGAGACCCAGTACTTC. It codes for CASSVGLAGVQETQYF.

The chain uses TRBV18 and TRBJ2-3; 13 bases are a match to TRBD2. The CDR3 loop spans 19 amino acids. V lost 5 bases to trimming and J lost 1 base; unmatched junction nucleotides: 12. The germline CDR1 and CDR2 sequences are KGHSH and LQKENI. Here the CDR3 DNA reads TGTGCCAGCTCATCGACAGGACTAGCGGGAGTCACTCGCACAGATACGCAGTATTTT. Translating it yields CASSSTGLAGVTRTDTQYF.